This T cell receptor (beta chain) originates from a study of T cell repertoires in cytomegalovirus infection. Study-wide background: A matching HLA type, together with CMV infection, was signaled by public TCR beta signatures. Findings and limits, study-wide: Clonotypes of TCR beta that were HLA-C-restricted and CMV-specific dominated the ex vivo response. Carriers of CMV and the relevant HLA type were discriminated by public TCR beta frequency.

Concerning this clonotype itself: The antigen remains undetermined. The germline gene is not matched at one end of the junction; a read error may be the cause.

TCRdb reprocessed the reads via MiXCR and lists one record per CDR3 protein. The sample includes fewer than 700,000 distinct CDR3 sequences, less than 25% of them seen just once. CDR1 and CDR2 from the germline V gene are SQVTM and ANQGSEA. This CDR3 comprises 12 residues. The V call is TRBV29-1, the J call TRBJ2-3; TRBD2 matches 9 bases. The origin of this receptor is a human donor in good health (CMV status not recorded). Some clones in this sample may be carry-over from other donors' samples. The sample consisted of CD8+ T cells from PBMCs. CDR3 region: CSVDGTISGGSF. In nucleotides, the CDR3 is TGCAGCGTTGATGGAACGATTAGCGGGGGAAGTTTT.